The 9 T cell receptor beta chains in this list originate from one sample, sequenced in a study of glioma-infiltrating T cells (dated by TCRdb to about 2016). TCRdb shows the sequencer as Illumina MiSeq. The iRepertoire nested amplicon-rescue multiplex PCR (arm-PCR) platform was used to amplify TCR alpha and beta CDR3 regions from RNA. The public reads were reanalyzed by TCRdb: fastp trimming at Q25, MiXCR alignment, in-frame beta chains only. Duplicate CDR3 protein sequences are folded into a single record with the most common DNA and genes. Here the sample has more than 100,000 distinct CDR3 sequences; approximately 28% occur a single time. The top ten clonotypes cover 44% of the sample. Sequencing was performed on glioma tissue, nonneoplastic brain tissue, or PBMCs (not recorded which). The receptors were sampled from a human donor with low-grade glioma or glioblastoma, undergoing nonglioma brain surgery, or in good health (not recorded which).

This clonotype occurred many times. The chain couples TRBV2 to TRBJ2-1; D ambiguous. This CDR3 is built from 15 residues. V was cut by 2 bases and J by 2 bases, with 10 bases left in between. The V gene's germline CDR1 is SNHLY and CDR2 FYNNEI. The CDR3 region has the DNA TGTGCCAGCAGTGAAAGGTCAGCGCCCTACAATGAGCAGTTCTTC. Its protein product is CASSERSAPYNEQFF.

About this clonotype: A much larger clone lies one base from this, so it may be a read error. The chain recombines TRBV20-1 with TRBJ1-6; 7 bases map to TRBD1. CDR3 length: 14 amino acids. The J segment lost 4 bases and the V segment lost 0 bases, leaving 0 bases of the junction unmatched. Germline V gene lookup returns CDR1 DFQATT and CDR2 SNEGSKA (reference sequence). The CDR3 region has the DNA TGCAGTGCTAGAGAGACAGGGTATAATTCACCCCTCCACTTT. Protein sequence: CSARETGYNSPLHF.

This clonotype has ten or more counts. The chain links TRBV20-1 to TRBJ2-3; D unresolved. The CDR3 has 14 residues. Trimming took off 2 bases at V and 1 base at J, with 10 bases between the two ends. CDR1 and CDR2 (germline): DFQATT, SNEGSKA (reference sequence). This CDR3 reads CSARPRLGTDTQYF. The CDR3 DNA sequence: TGCAGTGCTAGACCTAGGTTGGGCACAGATACGCAGTATTTT.

This clonotype was counted only a few times. This rearrangement joins TRBV29-1 to TRBJ2-1; tentatively, D is TRBD2 (5 bases). The V end lost 5 bases, the J end lost 7 bases, and 9 bases lay between the germline ends. Germline CDR1 SQVTM, CDR2 ANQGSEA. The CDR3 is 11 amino acids. The chain's CDR3 is CSVLAGNEQFF. The CDR3 bases are TGCAGCGTTCTAGCAGGAAATGAGCAGTTCTTC.

Remarks on this clonotype: A clone one base away is much larger, so this may be a read error. V usage is TRBV20-1 and J usage is TRBJ2-5; 8 bases line up with TRBD1. The junction had 10 bases not matched to a gene; V was cut back by 6 bases and J by 4 bases. Germline values: CDR1 DFQATT, CDR2 SNEGSKA (reference sequence). The CDR3 consists of 14 residues. CDR3 sequence (DNA): TGCAGTGCCCGGCCCTGGACAGGGATAGAGACCCAGTACTTC. Protein sequence: CSARPWTGIETQYF.

Only a few counts were recorded for this clonotype. This sequence joins TRBV19 and TRBJ2-5, with TRBD2 matching 9 bases. In germline, CDR1 is LNHDA, CDR2 SQIVND (reference sequence). This CDR3 is built from 15 residues. V was clipped by 8 bases and J by 2 bases; unmatched bases: 9. DNA for the CDR3: TGTGCCAGTGAACCCAGCGGGGGGAGACAAGAGACCCAGTACTTC. Protein: CASEPSGGRQETQYF.

The chain has TRBV7-9 and TRBJ2-3; unclear D gene. The V and J ends lost 1 base and 2 bases respectively, with 7 bases between them. Germline V gene sequence: CDR1 SEHNR, CDR2 FQNEAQ (reference sequence). CDR3 length: 14 amino acids. CDR3 sequence reads: CASSLGTITDTQYF. Written as DNA, the CDR3 is TGTGCCAGCAGCTTAGGGACGATCACAGATACGCAGTATTTT.

In its sample, this clonotype was seen many times. The J gene is TRBJ1-1, the V gene TRBV28; a weak D match, TRBD1 (5 bases). Germline V gene sequence: CDR1 MDHEN, CDR2 SYDVKM. This CDR3 has 16 amino acids. Trimming stripped 6 bases from V and 5 bases from J, with 22 bases between. The DNA for the CDR3 is TGTGCCAGCAGCCTATCTGCCGGGGGAGGTCTGACTGAAGCTTTCTTT. It specifies CASSLSAGGGLTEAFF.

This clonotype was picked up a small number of times. The V and J genes are TRBV7-9 and TRBJ1-2; D gene uncertain. CDR3 length equals 13 residues. The ends were cut back, 1 base at V and 8 bases at J, with 11 bases in the middle. Germline values: CDR1 SEHNR, CDR2 FQNEAQ (reference sequence). CDR3 nucleotides: TGTGCCAGCAGCTTAGGGGCAGCGGTCGGCTACACCTTC. It yields the protein CASSLGAAVGYTF.